This T cell receptor beta chain stems from a study of shared clonotypes between healthy human individuals. Authors' processing steps: Junction-only immunoSEQ sequences carried no quality scores, so filtering differed. TCRdb's table, derived via immunoSEQ multiplex PCR, lists solely in-frame clones and lacks some. The V and J calls and clone size were taken over from that table, and D and trimming were inferred from the DNA. This sample has millions of clones, with 85% to 95% found just once. After removal of 4 bases from V and 0 bases from J, the junction contained 9 bases not matched to a gene. This CDR3 contains 16 residues. Germline lookup yields CDR1 SGHRS and CDR2 YFSETQ. CD4+ cells were split into CD45RA+ naive and CD45RA-negative memory subsets.

This chain joins TRBV5-1 and TRBJ2-7; 8 nucleotides agree with TRBD1. This TCR was recovered from a man aged 18 to 35 in good health. Sequencing input: naive CD4+ T cells sorted from blood. Subset described: CD45RA+ positively selected. The CDR3 loop is CASSIGPGQGSYEQYF. The CDR3, as DNA: TGCGCCAGCAGCATTGGACCAGGACAGGGCTCCTACGAGCAGTACTTC.